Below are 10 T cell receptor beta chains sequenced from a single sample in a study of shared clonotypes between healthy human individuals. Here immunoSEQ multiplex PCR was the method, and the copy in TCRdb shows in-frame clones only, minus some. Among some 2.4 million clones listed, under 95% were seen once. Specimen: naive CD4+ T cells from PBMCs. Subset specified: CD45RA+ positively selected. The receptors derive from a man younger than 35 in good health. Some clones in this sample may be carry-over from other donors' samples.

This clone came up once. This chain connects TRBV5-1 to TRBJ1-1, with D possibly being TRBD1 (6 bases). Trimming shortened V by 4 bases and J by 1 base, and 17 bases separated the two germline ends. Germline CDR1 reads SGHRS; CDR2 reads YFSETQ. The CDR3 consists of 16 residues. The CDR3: CASSPYLSGANTEAFF. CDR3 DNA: TGCGCCAGCAGCCCGTATCTTTCGGGGGCGAACACTGAAGCTTTCTTT.

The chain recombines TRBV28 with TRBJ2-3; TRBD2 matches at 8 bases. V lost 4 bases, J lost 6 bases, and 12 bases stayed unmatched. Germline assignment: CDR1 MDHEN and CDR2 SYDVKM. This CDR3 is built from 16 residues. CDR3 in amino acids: CASSSPSGSARDTQYF. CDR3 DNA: TGTGCCAGCAGTTCCCCTAGCGGGTCGGCAAGGGATACGCAGTATTTT. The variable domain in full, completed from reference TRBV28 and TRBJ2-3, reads DVKVTQSSRYLVKRTGEKVFLECVQDMDHENMFWYRQDPGLGLRLIYFSYDVKMKEKGDIPEGYSVSREKKERFSLILESASTNQTSMYLCASSSPSGSARDTQYFGPGTRLTVL.

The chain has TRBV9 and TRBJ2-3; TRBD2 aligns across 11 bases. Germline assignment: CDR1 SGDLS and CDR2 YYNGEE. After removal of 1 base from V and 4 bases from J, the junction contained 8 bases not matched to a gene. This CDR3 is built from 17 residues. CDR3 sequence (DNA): TGTGCCAGCAGCGTACCCTTAGCGGGAGGGCCGCCAGATACGCAGTATTTT. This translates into CASSVPLAGGPPDTQYF.

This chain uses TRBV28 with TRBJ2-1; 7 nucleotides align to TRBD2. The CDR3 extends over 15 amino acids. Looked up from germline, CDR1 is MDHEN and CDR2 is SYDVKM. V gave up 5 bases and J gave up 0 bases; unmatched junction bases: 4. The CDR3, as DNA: TGTGCCAGCAGTCGAGCGGGGAGCTCCTACAATGAGCAGTTCTTC. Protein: CASSRAGSSYNEQFF.

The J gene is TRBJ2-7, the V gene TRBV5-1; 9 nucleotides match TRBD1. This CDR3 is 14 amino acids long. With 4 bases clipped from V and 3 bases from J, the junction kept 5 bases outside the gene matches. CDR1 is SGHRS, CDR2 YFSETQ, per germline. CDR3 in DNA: TGCGCCAGCAGCGCGACAGGGGGGAACTACGAGCAGTACTTC. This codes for CASSATGGNYEQYF.

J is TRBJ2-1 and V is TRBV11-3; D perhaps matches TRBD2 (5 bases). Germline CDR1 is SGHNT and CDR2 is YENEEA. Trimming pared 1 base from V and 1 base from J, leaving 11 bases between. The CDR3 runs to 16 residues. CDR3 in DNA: TGTGCCAGCAGCTTAGGAGGGAGAGGATCCTACAATGAGCAGTTCTTC. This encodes CASSLGGRGSYNEQFF.

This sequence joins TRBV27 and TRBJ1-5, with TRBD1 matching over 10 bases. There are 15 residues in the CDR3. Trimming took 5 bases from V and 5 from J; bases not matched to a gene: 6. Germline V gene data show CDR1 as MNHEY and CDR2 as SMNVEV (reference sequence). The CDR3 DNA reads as TGTGCCAGCAGTCCCTGGACAGGGGGGGATCAGCCCCAGCATTTT. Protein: CASSPWTGGDQPQHF.

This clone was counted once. The CDR3 nucleotides read TGCGCCAGCAGCCTCGGACCCAGCGAAAAACTGTTTTTT. This translates into CASSLGPSEKLFF. The rearrangement uses TRBV4-1 and TRBJ1-4; D unresolved. The CDR3 spans 13 residues. V was shortened by 4 bases and J by 8 bases, with 11 bases between the two germline ends. CDR1 MGHRA and CDR2 YSYEKL come from the germline V gene.

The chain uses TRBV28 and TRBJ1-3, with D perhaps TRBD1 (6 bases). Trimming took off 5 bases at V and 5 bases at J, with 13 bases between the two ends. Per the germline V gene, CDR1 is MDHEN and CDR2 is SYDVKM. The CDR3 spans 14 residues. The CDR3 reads CASSTSGTRNTIYF. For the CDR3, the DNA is TGTGCCAGCAGTACCTCCGGGACAAGAAACACCATATATTTT.

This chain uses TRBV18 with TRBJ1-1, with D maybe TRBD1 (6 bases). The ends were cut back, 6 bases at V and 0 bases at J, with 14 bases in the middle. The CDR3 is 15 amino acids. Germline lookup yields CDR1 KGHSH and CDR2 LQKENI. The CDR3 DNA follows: TGTGCCAGCTCCGAACAGGGTGCGGTGAACACTGAAGCTTTCTTT. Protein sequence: CASSEQGAVNTEAFF. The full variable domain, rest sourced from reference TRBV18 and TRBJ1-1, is NAGVMQNPRHLVRRRGQEARLRCSPMKGHSHVYWYRQLPEEGLKFMVYLQKENIIDESGMPKERFSAEFPKEGPSILRIQQVVRGDSAAYFCASSEQGAVNTEAFFGQGTRLTVV.